This T cell receptor beta chain is drawn from a study of blood T cell repertoires in COVID-19. Study details: Samples came from the United States, Italy and Spain, spanning acute and convalescent COVID-19. PBMCs, B-cell-depleted T cells, or T cells provided the cDNA or gDNA that made up the material.

Germline V gene lookup returns CDR1 MDHEN and CDR2 SYDVKM. This CDR3 is built from 12 residues. V gave up 2 bases and J gave up 9 bases, with 8 bases separating them. How the authors handled the data: Quantification of nucleated cells was approximated via reference gene primer amplification. The data were produced by immunoSEQ multiplex PCR, yet TCRdb's version contains in-frame clones alone and is incomplete. V, J and clone size are taken as reported in that table, and D and trimming were inferred from the DNA itself. The top ten hold 0.55% of the sample, which has about 150,000 clones, roughly nine tenths seen once.

The TCR originated in a man aged 45-65 years with acute or convalescent COVID-19. V gene TRBV28 combines with J gene TRBJ1-5, with D possibly being TRBD1 (5 bases). The specimen was peripheral blood. CDR3 region: CASSLRGLPQHF. The CDR3 nucleotides are TGTGCCAGCAGTTTAAGGGGATTGCCCCAGCATTTT.